These T cell receptor beta chains were read from a single sample in a study of technical replicates of blood from a few donors. Libraries were prepared by immunoSEQ multiplex PCR; TCRdb keeps only in-frame clonotypes and omits some of them. Of about 56,000 clones in the sample, 90% to 95% were seen once. The source material was PBMCs. These receptors originate from a human donor in good health. Some clones in this sample may be carry-over from other donors' samples. Each CDR3 is given with its conserved first and last residue. The order of the fields is D gene, J gene, CDR3 length, V gene, clone size, CDR3 DNA, CDR3 protein. The D gene is left open where the match is weak. Size values are once, few and many counts, or a class for expanded clones, and some rows have none.

D gene: TRBD1
J gene: TRBJ1-4
CDR3 length: 15
V gene: TRBV15
clone size: NA
CDR3 DNA: TGTGCCACCAGCAGAGATGGGGACAGTGGTGAAAAACTGTTTTTT
CDR3 protein: CATSRDGDSGEKLFF

D gene: NA
J gene: TRBJ1-3
CDR3 length: 12
V gene: TRBV30
clone size: NA
CDR3 DNA: TGTGCCTGGAGTGTAAATGGAGTCCTCCTATATTTT
CDR3 protein: CAWSVNGVLLYF

D gene: NA
J gene: TRBJ1-3
CDR3 length: 15
V gene: TRBV7-2
clone size: NA
CDR3 DNA: TGTGCCAGCAGTCGACAGAGCAGCTCTGGAAACACCATATATTTT
CDR3 protein: CASSRQSSSGNTIYF

D gene: NA
J gene: TRBJ1-5
CDR3 length: 13
V gene: TRBV7-2
clone size: NA
CDR3 DNA: TGTGCCAGCAGCCGACAGAACAATCAGCCCCAGCATTTT
CDR3 protein: CASSRQNNQPQHF

D gene: TRBD2
J gene: TRBJ2-5
CDR3 length: 16
V gene: TRBV10-3
clone size: NA
CDR3 DNA: TGTGCCATCAGTGCGCCTCCAGCGGGGTCACAAGAGACCCAGTACTTC
CDR3 protein: CAISAPPAGSQETQYF

D gene: TRBD2
J gene: TRBJ2-4
CDR3 length: 11
V gene: TRBV20-1
clone size: NA
CDR3 DNA: TGCAGTGCTTACACTAGCGGGACGGCAAATTTC
CDR3 protein: CSAYTSGTANF

D gene: TRBD1
J gene: TRBJ2-5
CDR3 length: 15
V gene: TRBV7-8
clone size: once
CDR3 DNA: TGTGCCAGCAGTCCCGGGACAGGGGATTTGGAGACCCAGTACTTC
CDR3 protein: CASSPGTGDLETQYF

D gene: TRBD2
J gene: TRBJ2-7
CDR3 length: 15
V gene: TRBV7-6
clone size: NA
CDR3 DNA: TGTGCCAGCAGCTTACTTAGCGGGGACTACTACGAGCAGTACTTC
CDR3 protein: CASSLLSGDYYEQYF

D gene: NA
J gene: TRBJ2-1
CDR3 length: 15
V gene: TRBV30
clone size: NA
CDR3 DNA: TGTGCCTCCCAGCCCATGGCAGGGTCCTACAATGAGCAGTTCTTC
CDR3 protein: CASQPMAGSYNEQFF

D gene: TRBD1
J gene: TRBJ1-5
CDR3 length: 15
V gene: TRBV19
clone size: once
CDR3 DNA: TGTGCCAGTAGTATTGACAGGGGGAGCAATCAGCCCCAGCATTTT
CDR3 protein: CASSIDRGSNQPQHF

D gene: TRBD1
J gene: TRBJ2-7
CDR3 length: 16
V gene: TRBV4-1
clone size: once
CDR3 DNA: TGCGCCAGCAGCCCTAACCGGGACAGGGGCTTTTACGAGCAGTACTTC
CDR3 protein: CASSPNRDRGFYEQYF

D gene: TRBD1
J gene: TRBJ1-2
CDR3 length: 13
V gene: TRBV5-6
clone size: NA
CDR3 DNA: TGTGCCAGCACCCCGACAGGGGCAGCTGGCTACACCTTC
CDR3 protein: CASTPTGAAGYTF

D gene: NA
J gene: TRBJ2-1
CDR3 length: 13
V gene: TRBV15
clone size: once
CDR3 DNA: TGTGCCACCAGCAGAGATTTCGTCGGTGAGCAGTTCTTC
CDR3 protein: CATSRDFVGEQFF

D gene: TRBD1
J gene: TRBJ1-6
CDR3 length: 14
V gene: TRBV30
clone size: NA
CDR3 DNA: TGTGCCTGGAGTCCCGGGACAGGGGGCTCACCCCTCCACTTT
CDR3 protein: CAWSPGTGGSPLHF

D gene: NA
J gene: TRBJ1-2
CDR3 length: 16
V gene: TRBV4-3
clone size: NA
CDR3 DNA: TGCGCCAGCAGCCAAGATCTGGGCAGAATTTACTATGGCTACACCTTC
CDR3 protein: CASSQDLGRIYYGYTF

D gene: TRBD1
J gene: TRBJ2-7
CDR3 length: 15
V gene: TRBV5-1
clone size: once
CDR3 DNA: TGCGCCAGCAGCTTGGGGGACAGGCGCTCCTACGAGCAGTACTTC
CDR3 protein: CASSLGDRRSYEQYF

D gene: TRBD2
J gene: TRBJ2-5
CDR3 length: 17
V gene: TRBV5-1
clone size: NA
CDR3 DNA: TGCGCCAGCAGCTCTCAGTTGACTAGCGGGGGGGCTGTGACCCAGTACTTC
CDR3 protein: CASSSQLTSGGAVTQYF

D gene: NA
J gene: TRBJ1-2
CDR3 length: 14
V gene: TRBV18
clone size: NA
CDR3 DNA: TGTGCCAGCTCACCAAGCTCACAGACCTATGGCTACACCTTC
CDR3 protein: CASSPSSQTYGYTF

D gene: NA
J gene: TRBJ2-2
CDR3 length: 14
V gene: TRBV7-3
clone size: NA
CDR3 DNA: TGTGCCAGCAGCCCCCACGGTGCGACCGGGGAGCTGTTTTTT
CDR3 protein: CASSPHGATGELFF

D gene: NA
J gene: TRBJ2-3
CDR3 length: 12
V gene: TRBV5-5
clone size: NA
CDR3 DNA: TGTGCCAGCAGACTCTCTGGAGATACGCAGTATTTT
CDR3 protein: CASRLSGDTQYF

D gene: TRBD2
J gene: TRBJ2-2
CDR3 length: 15
V gene: TRBV9
clone size: NA
CDR3 DNA: TGTGCCAGCAGCGAGATAGCGGGAGGAGCCGGGGAGCTGTTTTTT
CDR3 protein: CASSEIAGGAGELFF

D gene: NA
J gene: TRBJ2-5
CDR3 length: 15
V gene: TRBV7-2
clone size: NA
CDR3 DNA: TGTGCCAGCAGCTTAGATCCAGGGCCACAAGAGACCCAGTACTTC
CDR3 protein: CASSLDPGPQETQYF

D gene: TRBD2
J gene: TRBJ2-1
CDR3 length: 15
V gene: TRBV7-9
clone size: NA
CDR3 DNA: TGTGCCAGCAGCTTCCTAGCGGGAGGGTCTAATGAGCAGTTCTTC
CDR3 protein: CASSFLAGGSNEQFF

D gene: TRBD2
J gene: TRBJ2-5
CDR3 length: 15
V gene: TRBV7-8
clone size: NA
CDR3 DNA: TGTGCCAGCAGCTCAATAGCGGGAATCCAAGAGACCCAGTACTTC
CDR3 protein: CASSSIAGIQETQYF

D gene: TRBD2
J gene: TRBJ2-7
CDR3 length: 15
V gene: TRBV7-2
clone size: NA
CDR3 DNA: TGTGCCAGCAGCTTGGGACTAGGGAGCTCCTACGAGCAGTACTTC
CDR3 protein: CASSLGLGSSYEQYF

D gene: NA
J gene: TRBJ2-5
CDR3 length: 12
V gene: TRBV5-1
clone size: NA
CDR3 DNA: TGCGCCAGCAGCTTGGATCGAGAGACCCAGTACTTC
CDR3 protein: CASSLDRETQYF

D gene: NA
J gene: TRBJ2-3
CDR3 length: 14
V gene: TRBV7-3
clone size: NA
CDR3 DNA: TGTGCCAGCAGCTCCCTCGGGGATACAGATACGCAGTATTTT
CDR3 protein: CASSSLGDTDTQYF

D gene: TRBD2
J gene: TRBJ2-1
CDR3 length: 16
V gene: TRBV6-1
clone size: NA
CDR3 DNA: TGTGCCAGCAGTGAAGCGGGGGGGTCTGGACCCTCCAAGCAGTTCTTC
CDR3 protein: CASSEAGGSGPSKQFF

D gene: TRBD1
J gene: TRBJ2-5
CDR3 length: 13
V gene: TRBV4-2
clone size: NA
CDR3 DNA: TGTGCCAGCAGCCCGGGACAGGGGGGGACCCAGTACTTC
CDR3 protein: CASSPGQGGTQYF

D gene: TRBD2
J gene: TRBJ2-1
CDR3 length: 18
V gene: TRBV7-2
clone size: NA
CDR3 DNA: TGTGCCAGCAGCTTAGTCCCCGCGGGAGGGCCGTCGAGTAATGAGCAGTTCTTC
CDR3 protein: CASSLVPAGGPSSNEQFF

D gene: NA
J gene: TRBJ2-7
CDR3 length: 15
V gene: TRBV5-4
clone size: NA
CDR3 DNA: TGTGCCAGCAGCTTGTACGGGGATTCATCCTACGAGCAGTACTTC
CDR3 protein: CASSLYGDSSYEQYF

D gene: TRBD1
J gene: TRBJ1-6
CDR3 length: 15
V gene: TRBV6-6
clone size: NA
CDR3 DNA: TGTGCCAGCAGCCTAGACAGGGTCGGCAATTCACCCCTCCACTTT
CDR3 protein: CASSLDRVGNSPLHF

D gene: NA
J gene: TRBJ1-4
CDR3 length: 17
V gene: TRBV4-1
clone size: once
CDR3 DNA: TGCGCCAGCAGCCGTCTTTCTTCAGGGGCAACTAATGAAAAACTGTTTTTT
CDR3 protein: CASSRLSSGATNEKLFF

D gene: TRBD2
J gene: TRBJ2-1
CDR3 length: 15
V gene: TRBV11-2
clone size: NA
CDR3 DNA: TGTGCCAGCAGCCCTAGCGGGGGGGCGGGGAATGAGCAGTTCTTC
CDR3 protein: CASSPSGGAGNEQFF

D gene: TRBD1
J gene: TRBJ1-5
CDR3 length: 16
V gene: TRBV30
clone size: NA
CDR3 DNA: TGTGCCTGGAGTGTCCTCGGGACAGGGGATGGTCAGCCCCAGCATTTT
CDR3 protein: CAWSVLGTGDGQPQHF

D gene: TRBD1
J gene: TRBJ2-7
CDR3 length: 15
V gene: TRBV18
clone size: NA
CDR3 DNA: TGTGCCAGCTCACTCACAGGGGTCTCCTTGGGCGAGCAGTACTTC
CDR3 protein: CASSLTGVSLGEQYF

D gene: NA
J gene: TRBJ2-7
CDR3 length: 14
V gene: TRBV25-1
clone size: NA
CDR3 DNA: TGTGCCAGCAGTGATCTCAGGGATGGCGTCGAGCAGTACTTC
CDR3 protein: CASSDLRDGVEQYF